Listed here are 11 T cell receptor beta chains from one sample, sequenced in a study of control samples from healthy donors and cancer patients. Using immunoSEQ multiplex PCR, the repertoire was profiled, and TCRdb retains in-frame clones only, with some absent. Among approximately 98,000 clones, 70% to 85% were seen once, and the ten largest hold about 7%. What was sequenced was blood. The receptors shown here come from a man in his late teens or twenties in good health.

The rearrangement joins TRBV5-1 to TRBJ1-2; 8 nucleotides line up with TRBD1. The V gene's germline CDR1 is SGHRS and CDR2 YFSETQ. J gave up 4 bases and V 0 bases, and 8 bases lay outside the gene matches. This CDR3 spans 16 amino acids. CDR3 in amino acids: CASSLDGQGWSYGYTF. CDR3 coding DNA: TGCGCCAGCAGCTTGGACGGACAGGGATGGAGCTATGGCTACACCTTC. Full variable domain (rest looked up from reference TRBV5-1 and TRBJ1-2): KAGVTQTPRYLIKTRGQQVTLSCSPISGHRSVSWYQQTPGQGLQFLFEYFSETQRNKGNFPGRFSGRQFSNSRSEMNVSTLELGDSALYLCASSLDGQGWSYGYTFGSGTRLTVV.

The chain links TRBV5-4 to TRBJ1-1, with a weak D call TRBD1 (5 bases). This CDR3 has 14 amino acids. Trimming left V 4 bases short and J 4 bases short, with 14 bases between. CDR1 is SGHNT, CDR2 YYREEE, per germline (reference sequence). As DNA, the CDR3 is TGTGCCAGCAGCACCTTCGGGACCTTCACTGAAGCTTTCTTT. Amino acids: CASSTFGTFTEAFF.

The CDR3 protein is CASSSRTVYNEQFF. The CDR3 nucleotides read TGTGCCAGCAGCTCCAGGACTGTCTACAATGAGCAGTTCTTC. The chain has TRBV5-5 and TRBJ2-1; D is possibly TRBD2 (5 bases). This CDR3 is built from 14 residues. The V and J ends lost 3 bases and 3 bases respectively, with 10 bases between them. The V gene's germline CDR1 is SGHKS and CDR2 YYEKEE (reference sequence). Drawing the rest from reference TRBV5-5 and TRBJ2-1, the complete variable domain is DAGVTQSPTHLIKTRGQQVTLRCSPISGHKSVSWYQQVLGQGPQFIFQYYEKEERGRGNFPDRFSARQFPNYSSELNVNALLLGDSALYLCASSSRTVYNEQFFGPGTRLTVL.

The rearrangement joins TRBV7-9 to TRBJ2-7; possibly TRBD1 for D (5 bases). The CDR3 is 13 residues long. From germline, CDR1 is SEHNR and CDR2 FQNEAQ (reference sequence). With 8 bases removed from V and 6 bases from J, the gap between germline ends came to 17 bases. This chain's CDR3 is CASAPPGISEQYV. CDR3 in DNA: TGTGCCAGCGCCCCCCCAGGGATCTCCGAGCAGTACGTC.

The V call is TRBV28, the J call TRBJ1-2; 8 nucleotides agree with TRBD1. V dropped 5 bases and J dropped 3; count of bases not matched to a gene: 17. The CDR3 runs to 18 residues. CDR1 is MDHEN and CDR2 is SYDVKM in the germline V gene. The CDR3 sequence: CASSPPRTGRRGDYGYTF. The DNA of the CDR3 is TGTGCCAGCAGTCCACCTCGGACAGGGCGGCGGGGGGACTATGGCTACACCTTC.

The V gene is TRBV11-2, the J gene TRBJ2-3, with 14 bases that match TRBD2. There are 13 residues in the CDR3. Germline lookup yields CDR1 SGHAT and CDR2 FQNNGV. V trimming: 4 bases; J trimming: 15 bases; junction bases outside the gene matches: 6. This chain's CDR3 is CASSSRLAGGPYF. DNA of the CDR3: TGTGCCAGCAGCTCCCGACTAGCGGGGGGGCCCTATTTT.

The chain is built from TRBV3-1 (or the pseudogene TRBV3-2) and TRBJ2-2, with a possible D match to TRBD2 (6 bases). Trimming removed 4 bases from V and 2 bases from J, with 11 bases in between. The germline V gene encodes CDR1 LGHDT and CDR2 YNNKEL (reference sequence). The length of the CDR3 is 15 residues. CDR3 loop: CASSPEGLNTGELFF. In DNA, the CDR3 is TGTGCCAGCAGCCCGGAGGGACTTAACACCGGGGAGCTGTTTTTT.

This clone was seen once. The chain couples TRBV30 to TRBJ1-2, with D tentatively TRBD1 (5 bases). CDR1 GTSNPN and CDR2 SVGIG come from the germline V gene (reference sequence). V was pared by 4 bases and J by 5 bases, with 11 bases between. The CDR3 is 12 amino acids. CDR3 DNA sequence: TGTGCCTGGAAGGTCAGGGCTTATGGCTACACCTTC. This translates into CAWKVRAYGYTF.

This sequence joins TRBV4-2 and TRBJ1-2; D is unresolved. Germline V CDR1 and CDR2: LGHNA, YNFKEQ. CDR3 length equals 15 residues. The germline V and J ends were trimmed by 0 bases and 2 bases, with 10 bases remaining between them. The CDR3 sequence: CASSQDPRGNYGYTF. The CDR3 DNA follows: TGTGCCAGCAGCCAAGATCCAAGAGGAAACTATGGCTACACCTTC.

DNA for the CDR3: TGCGCCAGCAGCCCCGACAGGTCCGACGGCTACACCTTC. It is translated as CASSPDRSDGYTF. This chain connects TRBV4-1 to TRBJ1-2, with a possible D match to TRBD1 (6 bases). V was pared by 4 bases and J by 8 bases, with 14 bases between. Per germline, CDR1 MGHRA and CDR2 YSYEKL. CDR3 length equals 13 residues.

The rearrangement joins TRBV7-2 to TRBJ2-2; D might be TRBD2 (6 bases). Germline V CDR1 and CDR2: SGHTA, FQGNSA. V was cut by 3 bases and J by 4 bases, with 9 bases left in between. The CDR3 contains 14 residues. This chain's CDR3 is CASSFLAITGELFF. Here the CDR3 DNA reads TGTGCCAGCAGCTTTCTAGCGATCACCGGGGAGCTGTTTTTT.